The rows below give T cell receptor beta chains drawn from one sample of a study of cytomegalovirus exposure and HLA in healthy donors. Libraries were prepared by immunoSEQ multiplex PCR; TCRdb keeps only in-frame clonotypes and omits some of them. The sample holds 170,000 or so clones, around 86% seen once. Sequences were obtained from PBMCs. The receptors were sampled from a man aged 50 to 60 in good health and CMV-seronegative. Each CDR3 is given with its conserved first and last residue. The D gene is left open where the match is weak. Expanded clones are given a class, and other clones once, few, many or no size at all.

NA	TRBV5-5	TRBJ2-2	TRBD1	16	TGTGCCAGCAGCCCCGGACAGGGAGTGAGCACCGGGGAGCTGTTTTTT	CASSPGQGVSTGELFF
NA	TRBV7-2	TRBJ2-7	TRBD1	14	TGTGCCAGCAGCCCCCAGGGGGTGATGAACGAGCAGTACTTC	CASSPQGVMNEQYF
NA	TRBV13	TRBJ2-5	TRBD2	14	TGTGCCAGCAGCGGGACTAGAGGGGGAGAGACCCAGTACTTC	CASSGTRGGETQYF
NA	TRBV6-5	TRBJ1-5	NA	15	TGTGCCAGCAGTTACACCCGGGACAACAATCAGCCCCAGCATTTT	CASSYTRDNNQPQHF
NA	TRBV7-9	TRBJ1-1	NA	13	TGTGCCAGCAGCCCCGACGGGGGGGAGAAAGCTTTCTTT	CASSPDGGEKAFF
NA	TRBV5-8	TRBJ1-5	NA	16	TGTGCCAGCAGCTTGGTGTTTGGGGGAGGGGGTCAGCCCCAGCATTTT	CASSLVFGGGGQPQHF
NA	TRBV15	TRBJ2-7	NA	17	TGTGCCACCAGCAGGCACGCCCGACGGGGAGTCTCGAACGAGCAGTACTTC	CATSRHARRGVSNEQYF
NA	TRBV7-2	TRBJ2-7	NA	15	TGTGCCAGCAGCTTCCGGGACACGTTCTCCTACGAGCAGTACTTC	CASSFRDTFSYEQYF
NA	TRBV5-1	TRBJ2-3	TRBD1	15	TGCGCCAGCAGCACAGGGGTGGGTAGCACAGATACGCAGTATTTT	CASSTGVGSTDTQYF
NA	TRBV19	TRBJ2-3	TRBD2	14	TGTGCCAGTAGTCACCCCGGGGGGGGAAATACGCAGTATTTT	CASSHPGGGNTQYF
NA	TRBV28	TRBJ1-1	TRBD1	15	TGTGCCAGCAGTACTACCGGGACAGGGATCACTGAAGCTTTCTTT	CASSTTGTGITEAFF
NA	TRBV4-3	TRBJ2-3	NA	15	TGCGCCAGCAGCCATCTGCGGGGGCAGTCAGATACGCAGTATTTT	CASSHLRGQSDTQYF
NA	TRBV19	TRBJ2-7	TRBD2	13	TGTGCCAGTAGAAGCGGGGGCGGATACGAGCAGTACTTC	CASRSGGGYEQYF
once	TRBV2	TRBJ2-3	NA	14	TGTGCCAGCAGCCGGGCAGGGGTCACAGATACGCAGTATTTT	CASSRAGVTDTQYF
NA	TRBV5-6	TRBJ2-7	NA	13	TGTGCCAGCAGCTTTAAGGAGACCTACGAGCAGTACTTC	CASSFKETYEQYF
NA	TRBV5-8	TRBJ2-3	NA	11	TGTGCCAGCGGGCTGCGAGATACGCAGTATTTT	CASGLRDTQYF
NA	TRBV19	TRBJ2-3	TRBD2	16	TGTGCCAGTAGTATTGAGCGGGGGTTCGGGACAGATACGCAGTATTTT	CASSIERGFGTDTQYF
NA	TRBV15	TRBJ2-1	NA	13	TGTGCCACGAGACAGGGAGGTAGAGATGAGCAGTTCTTC	CATRQGGRDEQFF
NA	TRBV6-1	TRBJ1-6	NA	12	TGTGCCAGCAGCCCAGGGCGATCACCCCTCCACTTT	CASSPGRSPLHF
NA	TRBV6-6	TRBJ1-1	NA	15	TGTGCCAGCATTCAAGAGAGCAGGGGAAGGAGTGAAGCTTTCTTT	CASIQESRGRSEAFF
NA	TRBV27	TRBJ1-6	NA	14	TGTGCCAGCAGTTTATCGGGCAGGGCTTCACCCCTCCACTTT	CASSLSGRASPLHF
NA	TRBV15	TRBJ2-5	TRBD1	17	TGTGCCACCAGCAGAGATTTGGTCGGGACAGGGGGAGAGACCCAGTACTTC	CATSRDLVGTGGETQYF
NA	TRBV6-1	TRBJ1-1	TRBD1	13	TGTGCCAGCAGTTTCCGGGACAGGGTTGAAGCTTTCTTT	CASSFRDRVEAFF
NA	TRBV14	TRBJ2-7	TRBD1	15	TGTGCCAGCAGCTCGCCGGACAGGGGTTTGTACGAGCAGTACTTC	CASSSPDRGLYEQYF
NA	TRBV5-1	TRBJ1-2	NA	13	TGCGCCAGCAGCTTCGGGGCGGGAGATGGCTACACCTTC	CASSFGAGDGYTF
few	TRBV28	TRBJ2-2	NA	13	TGTGCCAGCAGTTCGGGGAACACCGGGGAGCTGTTTTTT	CASSSGNTGELFF
NA	TRBV7-9	TRBJ2-3	TRBD2	17	TGTGCCAGCAGCTTACTCGGGCCAGCGGGGCGCACAGATACGCAGTATTTT	CASSLLGPAGRTDTQYF
few	TRBV5-4	TRBJ2-1	NA	14	TGTGCCAGCAGCTTGGTGCAGGCCAACAATGAGCAGTTCTTC	CASSLVQANNEQFF
few	TRBV7-2	TRBJ2-7	NA	14	TGTGCCAGCAGCTTCCGGGACTTCCTCTACGAGCAGTACTTC	CASSFRDFLYEQYF
NA	TRBV29-1	TRBJ1-2	NA	11	TGCGCGATATGGCAGGGGTATGGCTACACCTTC	CAIWQGYGYTF
once	TRBV19	TRBJ1-1	NA	11	TGTGCCAGTATCATGAACACTGAAGCTTTCTTT	CASIMNTEAFF
NA	TRBV5-5	TRBJ2-3	NA	16	TGTGCCAGCAGCTTGGCCTGGACTACCGGCACAGATACGCAGTATTTT	CASSLAWTTGTDTQYF
once	TRBV4-1	TRBJ2-7	TRBD2	14	TGCGCCAGCAGCCGACTAGCGGCCACCTACGAGCAGTACTTC	CASSRLAATYEQYF
NA	TRBV7-2	TRBJ1-1	TRBD1	14	TGTGCCAGCAGCTTGACAGGGGGTATCACTGAAGCTTTCTTT	CASSLTGGITEAFF
once	TRBV7-2	TRBJ2-3	NA	15	TGTGCCAGCAGCTTAGATGGGCTGGCCCAAGATACGCAGTATTTT	CASSLDGLAQDTQYF
NA	TRBV5-4	TRBJ2-5	NA	15	TGTGCCAGCAGCATTGCGGGGAGGATTGCGGAGACCCAGTACTTC	CASSIAGRIAETQYF
NA	TRBV7-2	TRBJ2-2	TRBD2	17	TGTGCCAGCAGCTTACGGAGCGGGGGCCCCGTCACCGGGGAGCTGTTTTTT	CASSLRSGGPVTGELFF
few	TRBV28	TRBJ1-3	NA	12	TGTGCCAGCACCAGCTCTGGAAACACCATATATTTT	CASTSSGNTIYF
NA	TRBV7-6	TRBJ2-5	TRBD2	16	TGTGCCAGCAGCTTAGCGCTAGCGGGAGGGCAAGAGACCCAGTACTTC	CASSLALAGGQETQYF
NA	TRBV21-1	TRBJ1-2	NA	16	TGTGCCAGCAGCACACACAGGGGGTACTCTAACTATGGCTACACCTTC	CASSTHRGYSNYGYTF
once	TRBV7-2	TRBJ2-7	TRBD1	14	TGTGCCAGCAGCTTTACAGGGGGCCCCTACGAGCAGTACTTC	CASSFTGGPYEQYF
NA	TRBV7-9	TRBJ2-7	NA	14	TGTGCCAGCAGCTTAATCTTAAGGGGGAGCGAGCAGTACTTC	CASSLILRGSEQYF